This T cell receptor (beta chain) was sequenced in a study of T cell responses to AZD1222 COVID-19 vaccine. Study-wide results and limits: The study sampled repertoires only after the peak T cell response. Clonal diversity was possibly underestimated; the donors were predominantly white British and more often female.

Points on this clone: As yet, its antigen is unknown.

Here immunoSEQ multiplex PCR was the method, and the copy in TCRdb shows in-frame clones only, minus some. The table includes 150,000 to 200,000 clones, around 93% detected once. The trim removed 6 bases at V and 6 bases at J, leaving 6 bases unmatched. This CDR3 is built from 15 residues. CDR1 and CDR2 (germline): KGHSH, LQKENI. The clonotype originates from an adult who received the MenACWY meningococcal vaccine as a control. This sequence joins TRBV18 and TRBJ1-6; TRBD1 matches at 9 bases. This sample comprised peripheral blood, obtained 28 days after the second dose of the MenACWY control vaccine. The CDR3 loop reads CASSPTGGVNSPLHF. The CDR3 DNA is TGTGCCAGCTCGCCCACAGGGGGCGTTAATTCACCCCTCCACTTT. Based on the CDR3 plus reference TRBV18 and TRBJ1-6, the full variable domain is NAGVMQNPRHLVRRRGQEARLRCSPMKGHSHVYWYRQLPEEGLKFMVYLQKENIIDESGMPKERFSAEFPKEGPSILRIQQVVRGDSAAYFCASSPTGGVNSPLHFGNGTRLTVT.